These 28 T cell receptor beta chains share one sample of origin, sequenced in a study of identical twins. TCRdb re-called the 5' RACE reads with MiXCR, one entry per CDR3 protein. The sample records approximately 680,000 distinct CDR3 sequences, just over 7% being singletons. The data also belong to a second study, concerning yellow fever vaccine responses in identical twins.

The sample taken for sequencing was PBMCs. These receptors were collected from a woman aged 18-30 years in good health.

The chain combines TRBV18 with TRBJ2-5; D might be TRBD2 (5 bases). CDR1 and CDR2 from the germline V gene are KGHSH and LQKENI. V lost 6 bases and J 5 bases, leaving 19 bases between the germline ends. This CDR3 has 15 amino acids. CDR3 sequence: CASSQTMGSGETQYF. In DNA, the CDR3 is TGTGCCAGCTCTCAGACTATGGGATCTGGGGAGACCCAGTACTTC.

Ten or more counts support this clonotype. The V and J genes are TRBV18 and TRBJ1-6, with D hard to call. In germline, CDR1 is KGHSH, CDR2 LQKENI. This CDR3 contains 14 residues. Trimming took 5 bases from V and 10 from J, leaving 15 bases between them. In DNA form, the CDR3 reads TGTGCCAGCTCATCGACCCCCGCGGGATCACCCCTCCACTTT. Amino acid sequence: CASSSTPAGSPLHF.

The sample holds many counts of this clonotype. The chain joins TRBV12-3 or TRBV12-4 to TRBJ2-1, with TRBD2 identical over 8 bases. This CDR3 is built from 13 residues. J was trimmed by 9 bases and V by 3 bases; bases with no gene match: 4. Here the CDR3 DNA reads TGTGCCAGCAGTTTTGGGGCGGGAGGTGAGCAGTTCTTC. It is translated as CASSFGAGGEQFF.

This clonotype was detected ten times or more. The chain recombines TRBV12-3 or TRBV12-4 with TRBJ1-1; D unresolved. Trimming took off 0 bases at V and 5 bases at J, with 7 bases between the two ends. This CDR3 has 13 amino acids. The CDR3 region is CASSLAELTEAFF. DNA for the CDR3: TGTGCCAGCAGTTTAGCGGAACTGACTGAAGCTTTCTTT.

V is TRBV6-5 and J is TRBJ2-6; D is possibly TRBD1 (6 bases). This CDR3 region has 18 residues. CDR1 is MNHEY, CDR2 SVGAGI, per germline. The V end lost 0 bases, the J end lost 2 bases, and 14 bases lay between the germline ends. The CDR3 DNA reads TGTGCCAGCAGTTACTCGATTGCAGGGGATACTGGGGCCAACGTCCTGACTTTC. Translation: CASSYSIAGDTGANVLTF.

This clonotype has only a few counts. CDR3 sequence (DNA): TGCAGTGCCCGACTGGCGGGAGGAGGGTATGAGCAGTTCTTC. This gives the protein CSARLAGGGYEQFF. The rearrangement links TRBV20-1 to TRBJ2-1; TRBD2 agrees at 8 bases. The V gene's germline CDR1 is DFQATT and CDR2 SNEGSKA (reference sequence). The CDR3 is 14 residues long. V lost 6 bases and J lost 8; bases outside the gene matches: 12.

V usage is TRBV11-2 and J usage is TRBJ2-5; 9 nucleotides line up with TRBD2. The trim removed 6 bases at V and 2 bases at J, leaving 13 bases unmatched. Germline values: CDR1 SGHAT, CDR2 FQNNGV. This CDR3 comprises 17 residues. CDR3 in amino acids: CASSSGLSAGGQETQYF. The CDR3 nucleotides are TGTGCCAGCAGTTCAGGACTATCGGCGGGAGGGCAAGAGACCCAGTACTTC.

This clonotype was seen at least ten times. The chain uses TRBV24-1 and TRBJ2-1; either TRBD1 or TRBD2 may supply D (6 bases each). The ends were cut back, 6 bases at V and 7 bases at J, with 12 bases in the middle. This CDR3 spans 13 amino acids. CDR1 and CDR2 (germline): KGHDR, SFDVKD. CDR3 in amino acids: CATSLGGRNEQFF. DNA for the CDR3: TGTGCCACCAGTCTCGGGGGCAGGAATGAGCAGTTCTTC.

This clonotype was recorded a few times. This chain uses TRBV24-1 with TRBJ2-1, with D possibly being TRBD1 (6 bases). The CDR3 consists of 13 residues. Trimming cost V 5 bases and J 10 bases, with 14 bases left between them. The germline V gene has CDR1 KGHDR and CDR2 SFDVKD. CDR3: CATSGQGLKEQFF. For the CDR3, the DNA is TGTGCCACCAGTGGCCAGGGGCTTAAGGAGCAGTTCTTC.

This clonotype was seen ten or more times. The CDR3 loop is CASSPLGGQGTDTQYF. In DNA, the CDR3 is TGTGCCAGCAGTCCCCTGGGGGGACAGGGTACAGATACGCAGTATTTT. The chain joins TRBV27 to TRBJ2-3, with 9 positions matching TRBD1. CDR1 and CDR2 (germline): MNHEY, SMNVEV (reference sequence). The CDR3 extends over 16 amino acids. J lost 3 bases, V lost 5 bases, and 9 bases had no gene match.

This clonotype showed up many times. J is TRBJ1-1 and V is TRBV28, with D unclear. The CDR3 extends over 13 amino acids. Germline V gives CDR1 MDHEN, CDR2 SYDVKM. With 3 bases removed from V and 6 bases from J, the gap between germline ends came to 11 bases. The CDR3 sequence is CASSLQVQAEAFF. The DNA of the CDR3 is TGTGCCAGCAGTTTGCAGGTTCAAGCTGAAGCTTTCTTT.

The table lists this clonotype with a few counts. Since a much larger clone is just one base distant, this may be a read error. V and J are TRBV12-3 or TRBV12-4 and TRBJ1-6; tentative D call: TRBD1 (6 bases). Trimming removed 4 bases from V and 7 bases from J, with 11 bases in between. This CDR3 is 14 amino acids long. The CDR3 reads CASSSGQRNSPLHF. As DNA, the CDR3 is TGTGCCAGCAGTTCCGGACAGAGGAATTCACCCCTCCACTTT.

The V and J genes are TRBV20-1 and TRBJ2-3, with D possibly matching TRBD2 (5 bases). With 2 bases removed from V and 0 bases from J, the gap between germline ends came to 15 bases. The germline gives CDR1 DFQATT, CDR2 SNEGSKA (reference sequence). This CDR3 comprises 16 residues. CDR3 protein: CSARIQRSRSTDTQYF. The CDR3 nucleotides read TGCAGTGCTAGAATTCAGCGGTCCCGGAGCACAGATACGCAGTATTTT.

The CDR3 here is CSARGNRAMNTEAFF. CDR3 nucleotide sequence: TGCAGTGCTAGAGGAAACAGGGCCATGAACACTGAAGCTTTCTTT. The chain recombines TRBV20-1 with TRBJ1-1; D is perhaps TRBD1 (6 bases). Trimming took 1 base from V and 0 from J, leaving 12 bases between them. The CDR3 is 15 amino acids. The germline CDR1 and CDR2 sequences are DFQATT and SNEGSKA (reference sequence).

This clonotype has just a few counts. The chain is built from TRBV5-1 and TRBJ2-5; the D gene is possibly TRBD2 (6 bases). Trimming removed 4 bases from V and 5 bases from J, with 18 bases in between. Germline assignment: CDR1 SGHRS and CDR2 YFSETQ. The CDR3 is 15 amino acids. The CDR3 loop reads CASSADAGSLETQYF. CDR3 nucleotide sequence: TGCGCCAGCAGCGCAGACGCGGGGTCTCTTGAGACCCAGTACTTC.

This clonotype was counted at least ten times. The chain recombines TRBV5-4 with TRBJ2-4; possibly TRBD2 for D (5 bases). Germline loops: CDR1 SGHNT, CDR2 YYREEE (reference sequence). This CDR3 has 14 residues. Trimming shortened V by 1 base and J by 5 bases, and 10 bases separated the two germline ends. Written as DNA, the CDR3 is TGTGCCAGCAGCTTGCCCGGGCGGGAAAACATTCAGTACTTC. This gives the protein CASSLPGRENIQYF.

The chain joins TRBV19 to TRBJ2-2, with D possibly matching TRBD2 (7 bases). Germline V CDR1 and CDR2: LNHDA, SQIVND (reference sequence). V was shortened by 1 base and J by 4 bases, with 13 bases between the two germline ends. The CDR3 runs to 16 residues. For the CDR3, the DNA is TGTGCCAGTAGTATAGCGGGGGGCGTTATCACCGGGGAGCTGTTTTTT. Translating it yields CASSIAGGVITGELFF.

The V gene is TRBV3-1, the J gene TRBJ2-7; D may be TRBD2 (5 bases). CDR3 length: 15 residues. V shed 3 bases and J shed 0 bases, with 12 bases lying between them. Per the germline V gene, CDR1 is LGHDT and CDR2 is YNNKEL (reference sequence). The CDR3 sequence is CASSHGGLSSYEQYF. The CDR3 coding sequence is TGTGCCAGCAGCCATGGCGGGCTAAGCTCCTACGAGCAGTACTTC.

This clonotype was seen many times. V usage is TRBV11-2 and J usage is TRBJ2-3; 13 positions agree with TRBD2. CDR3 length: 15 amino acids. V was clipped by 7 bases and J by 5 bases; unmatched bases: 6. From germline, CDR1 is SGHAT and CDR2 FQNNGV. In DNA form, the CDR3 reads TGTGCCAGCACCTCGACTAGCGGGGGGTTAGATACGCAGTATTTT. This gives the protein CASTSTSGGLDTQYF.

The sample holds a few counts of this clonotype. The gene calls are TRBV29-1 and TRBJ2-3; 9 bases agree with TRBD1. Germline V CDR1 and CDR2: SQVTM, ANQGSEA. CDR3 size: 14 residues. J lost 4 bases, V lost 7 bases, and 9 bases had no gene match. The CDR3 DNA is TGCAGCGCCGGGACAGGGTTTGGTTCAGATACGCAGTATTTT. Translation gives CSAGTGFGSDTQYF.

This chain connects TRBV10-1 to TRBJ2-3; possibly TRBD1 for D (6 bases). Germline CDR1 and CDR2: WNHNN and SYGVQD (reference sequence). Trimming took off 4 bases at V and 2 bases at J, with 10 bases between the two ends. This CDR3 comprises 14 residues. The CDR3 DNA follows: TGCGCCAGCAGTGGAGGACAGATCACAGATACGCAGTATTTT. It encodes CASSGGQITDTQYF.

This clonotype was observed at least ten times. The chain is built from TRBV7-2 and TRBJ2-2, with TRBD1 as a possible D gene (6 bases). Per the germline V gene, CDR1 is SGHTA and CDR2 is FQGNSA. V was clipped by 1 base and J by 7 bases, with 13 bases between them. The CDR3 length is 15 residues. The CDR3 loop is CASSLEGGFGGELFF. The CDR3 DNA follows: TGTGCCAGCAGCTTAGAAGGGGGTTTTGGCGGGGAGCTGTTTTTT.

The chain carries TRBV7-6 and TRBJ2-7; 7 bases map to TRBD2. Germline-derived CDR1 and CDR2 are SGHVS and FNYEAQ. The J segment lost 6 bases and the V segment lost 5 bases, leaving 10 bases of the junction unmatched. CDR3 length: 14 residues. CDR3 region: CASSPIRGGTEQYF. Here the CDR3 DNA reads TGTGCCAGCAGCCCCATCCGGGGAGGGACCGAGCAGTACTTC.

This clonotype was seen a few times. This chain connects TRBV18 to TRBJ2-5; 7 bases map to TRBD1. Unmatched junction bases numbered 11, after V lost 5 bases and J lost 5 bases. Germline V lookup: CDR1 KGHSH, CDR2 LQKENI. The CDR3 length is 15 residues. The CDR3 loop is CASSNRGPIPETQYF. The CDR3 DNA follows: TGTGCCAGCTCAAACAGGGGACCAATACCTGAGACCCAGTACTTC.

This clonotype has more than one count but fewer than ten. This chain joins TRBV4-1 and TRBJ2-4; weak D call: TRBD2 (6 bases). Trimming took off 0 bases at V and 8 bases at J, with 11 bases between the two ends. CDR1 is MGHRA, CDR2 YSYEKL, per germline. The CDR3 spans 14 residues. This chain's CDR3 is CASSQEGGGDIQYF. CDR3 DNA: TGCGCCAGCAGCCAAGAGGGAGGAGGGGACATTCAGTACTTC.

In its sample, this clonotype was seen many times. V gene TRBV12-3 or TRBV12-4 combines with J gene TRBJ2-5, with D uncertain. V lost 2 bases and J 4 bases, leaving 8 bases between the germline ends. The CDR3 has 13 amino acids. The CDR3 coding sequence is TGTGCCAGCAGTTTATTCCATGGAGAGACCCAGTACTTC. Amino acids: CASSLFHGETQYF.

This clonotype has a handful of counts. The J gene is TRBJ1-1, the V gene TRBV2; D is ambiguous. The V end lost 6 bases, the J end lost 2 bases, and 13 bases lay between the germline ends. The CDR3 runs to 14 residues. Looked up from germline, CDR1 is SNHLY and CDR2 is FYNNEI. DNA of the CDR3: TGTGCCAGCAGGGCCCAGACACAAAACACTGAAGCTTTCTTT. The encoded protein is CASRAQTQNTEAFF. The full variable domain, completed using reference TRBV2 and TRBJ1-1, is EPEVTQTPSHQVTQMGQEVILRCVPISNHLYFYWYRQILGQKVEFLVSFYNNEISEKSEIFDDQFSVERPDGSNFTLKIRSTKLEDSAMYFCASRAQTQNTEAFFGQGTRLTVV.

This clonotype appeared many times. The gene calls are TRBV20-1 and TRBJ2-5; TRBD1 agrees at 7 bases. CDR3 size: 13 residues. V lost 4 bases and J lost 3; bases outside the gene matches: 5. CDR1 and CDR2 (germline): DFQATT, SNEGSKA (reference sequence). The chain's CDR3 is CSAKGQAKETQYF. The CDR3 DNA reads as TGCAGTGCTAAAGGACAGGCAAAAGAGACCCAGTACTTC.